What follows are 4 T cell receptor beta chains derived from one specimen sequenced in a study of cytomegalovirus exposure and HLA in healthy donors. Amplification used 60 Vbeta primers and 13 Jbeta primers. Profiled with immunoSEQ multiplex PCR; TCRdb holds only in-frame clones, not every one. The sample consists of some 67,000 clones, approximately 78% of them appearing once. The sequenced sample was PBMCs. The receptors stem from a man aged 35 to 55 in good health and CMV-seronegative.

This clone appeared a single time. The chain carries TRBV5-5 and TRBJ1-1, with D perhaps TRBD1 (5 bases). Trimming cost V 2 bases and J 3 bases, with 17 bases left between them. Germline V lookup: CDR1 SGHKS, CDR2 YYEKEE (reference sequence). The CDR3 extends over 16 amino acids. The CDR3 spells CASSFGVAGRYTEAFF. The CDR3 nucleotides are TGTGCCAGCAGCTTTGGGGTGGCAGGGAGGTACACTGAAGCTTTCTTT.

The gene calls are TRBV2 and TRBJ2-1, with D possibly TRBD2 on 6 matching bases. V lost 4 bases and J 1 base, leaving 17 bases between the germline ends. This CDR3 is built from 17 residues. Germline V gene lookup returns CDR1 SNHLY and CDR2 FYNNEI. This CDR3 reads CASSGGVSGQSYNEQFF. CDR3 sequence (DNA): TGTGCCAGCAGTGGGGGGGTTAGCGGCCAATCCTACAATGAGCAGTTCTTC.

The chain combines TRBV5-4 with TRBJ1-2; 11 nucleotides agree with TRBD1. J gave up 6 bases and V 6 bases, and 7 bases lay outside the gene matches. Germline V CDR1 and CDR2: SGHNT, YYREEE (reference sequence). The CDR3 sequence is 14 residues long. CDR3 sequence: CASTRGQGENGYTF. The CDR3 nucleotides read TGTGCCAGCACCCGGGGACAGGGGGAGAATGGCTACACCTTC.

The V and J genes are TRBV5-1 and TRBJ2-3, with TRBD2 identical over 9 bases. Germline lookup yields CDR1 SGHRS and CDR2 YFSETQ. With 4 bases clipped from V and 2 bases from J, the junction kept 14 bases outside the gene matches. The CDR3 is 18 residues long. CDR3 nucleotide sequence: TGCGCCAGCAGCCCCTCCCTGTTGGCGGGAGGGATCACAGATACGCAGTATTTT. This encodes CASSPSLLAGGITDTQYF.